Listed here are 24 T cell receptor beta chains from one sample, sequenced in a study of T cell responses to AZD1222 COVID-19 vaccine. Data came from immunoSEQ multiplex PCR; TCRdb stores just in-frame clones and leaves some out. Of some 90,000 clones in the sample, around nine tenths were seen once. Source: peripheral blood, taken on day 0 of AZD1222 vaccination. The source of these receptors is an adult in good health.

CDR3 residues: CASSQEQVGWPQHF. The DNA for the CDR3 is TGCGCCAGCAGCCAAGAACAGGTTGGTTGGCCCCAGCATTTT. The V gene is TRBV4-1, the J gene TRBJ1-5, with D possibly matching TRBD1 (5 bases). The CDR3 consists of 14 residues. Germline-derived CDR1 and CDR2 are MGHRA and YSYEKL. V dropped 0 bases and J dropped 9 bases, with 12 bases sitting between them.

This clone was seen once. V is TRBV19 and J is TRBJ1-5; TRBD1 matches at 9 bases. Trimming took 3 bases from V and 6 from J; bases not matched to a gene: 12. The CDR3 runs 17 residues. Germline V gives CDR1 LNHDA, CDR2 SQIVND (reference sequence). The CDR3 region is CASSIAGGGQGFQPQHF. The CDR3 DNA reads as TGTGCCAGTAGTATCGCCGGAGGGGGACAGGGATTTCAGCCCCAGCATTTT.

The table lists this clone with a few counts. The rearrangement uses TRBV7-9 and TRBJ1-4, with a weak D call TRBD1 (5 bases). V was trimmed by 2 bases and J by 11 bases, leaving 15 bases between them. The CDR3 spans 14 residues. Germline V gene lookup returns CDR1 SEHNR and CDR2 FQNEAQ (reference sequence). CDR3 in amino acids: CASSLRGPTEKLFF. Here the CDR3 DNA reads TGTGCCAGCAGCTTAAGGGGACCGACGGAGAAACTGTTTTTT.

Turning to this clone: At one end the junction does not follow the germline gene, possibly because of a read error. This chain uses TRBV11-2 with TRBJ1-2; no clear D gene. The CDR3 totals 10 residues. Looked up from germline, CDR1 is SGHAT and CDR2 is FQNNGV. The CDR3 sequence: CASSTSDQLF. The CDR3 DNA follows: TGTGCCAGCAGCACATCAGACCAGCTCTTC.

The chain employs TRBV6-2 or TRBV6-3 and TRBJ1-1; possible D gene TRBD1, 6 bases. Germline V lookup: CDR1 MNHEY, CDR2 SVGEGT. The CDR3 loop spans 15 amino acids. Between the trimmed V and J ends, which lost 6 bases and 1 base, there was a span of 15 bases. The CDR3 region has the DNA TGTGCCAGCAGCCCCGGGGGGGGCTGGAACACTGAAGCTTTCTTT. This translates into CASSPGGGWNTEAFF.

The chain employs TRBV6-5 and TRBJ2-3, with D hard to call. CDR1 and CDR2 from the germline V gene are MNHEY and SVGAGI. Trimming pared 1 base from V and 0 bases from J, leaving 11 bases between. The CDR3 runs to 16 residues. The CDR3: CASSYWAVASTDTQYF. For the CDR3, the DNA is TGTGCCAGCAGTTACTGGGCGGTTGCTAGCACAGATACGCAGTATTTT.

This chain uses TRBV11-2 with TRBJ2-5; no firm D call. In germline, CDR1 is SGHAT, CDR2 FQNNGV. CDR3 length: 14 amino acids. Trimming removed 3 bases from V and 2 bases from J, with 10 bases in between. The CDR3 loop is CASSLSEVQETQYF. The CDR3 DNA sequence: TGTGCCAGCAGCTTGTCCGAGGTTCAAGAGACCCAGTACTTC.

The V gene is TRBV28, the J gene TRBJ2-2; D may be TRBD2 (5 bases). Trimming took 1 base from V and 4 from J, leaving 10 bases between them. The CDR3 consists of 15 residues. Germline V gene lookup returns CDR1 MDHEN and CDR2 SYDVKM. The CDR3, as DNA: TGTGCCAGCAGTTTATCGGGGAGAGGCACCGGGGAGCTGTTTTTT. This encodes CASSLSGRGTGELFF.

The rearrangement uses TRBV27 and TRBJ2-1, with 7 bases identical to TRBD2. CDR1 and CDR2 from the germline V gene are MNHEY and SMNVEV (reference sequence). Trimming cost V 3 bases and J 5 bases; bases outside gene matches: 7. This CDR3 has 15 residues. The CDR3 reads CASSLTGTMNNEQFF. The CDR3 nucleotides read TGTGCCAGCAGTTTGACCGGGACTATGAACAATGAGCAGTTCTTC.

The CDR3 DNA reads TGTGCCAGCAGTTACTCAGGGACAAGCTCTGGAAACACCATATATTTT. It codes for CASSYSGTSSGNTIYF. The chain employs TRBV6-5 and TRBJ1-3; a possible D gene is TRBD1 (6 bases). This CDR3 is 16 amino acids long. The V and J ends lost 0 bases and 0 bases respectively, with 9 bases between them. The germline V gene has CDR1 MNHEY and CDR2 SVGAGI.

The V gene is TRBV7-9, the J gene TRBJ2-1, with D perhaps being TRBD1 or TRBD2 (5 bases each). Germline CDR1 SEHNR, CDR2 FQNEAQ (reference sequence). Trimming took off 4 bases at V and 5 bases at J, with 21 bases between the two ends. The CDR3 loop spans 17 amino acids. CDR3 in amino acids: CASSSRDLPRRDNEQFF. DNA of the CDR3: TGTGCCAGCAGCTCCCGGGACCTGCCGCGACGGGACAATGAGCAGTTCTTC.

The rearrangement uses TRBV6-2 or TRBV6-3 and TRBJ1-2; no definite D call. Trimming cost V 0 bases and J 4 bases, with 9 bases left between them. The CDR3 spans 14 residues. The germline V gene encodes CDR1 MNHEY and CDR2 SVGEGT. The CDR3 spells CASSYSPGSYGYTF. The CDR3 DNA reads as TGTGCCAGCAGTTACTCGCCGGGGAGCTATGGCTACACCTTC.

The chain carries TRBV29-1 and TRBJ2-4; 16 bases line up with TRBD2. The J segment lost 1 base and the V segment lost 6 bases, leaving 12 bases of the junction unmatched. The CDR3 has 19 residues. CDR1 is SQVTM, CDR2 ANQGSEA, per germline. The DNA of the CDR3 is TGCAGCGTCGAGAAGGGACTAGCGGGAGGGCCTTTGGCCAAAAACATTCAGTACTTC. Its translation: CSVEKGLAGGPLAKNIQYF.

The V and J genes are TRBV4-1 and TRBJ1-4, with D maybe TRBD1 (5 bases). V was cut by 1 base and J by 0 bases, with 15 bases left in between. CDR1 is MGHRA and CDR2 is YSYEKL in the germline V gene. The CDR3 runs to 18 residues. The CDR3 protein is CASSQVTVLGATNEKLFF. The CDR3, as DNA: TGCGCCAGCAGCCAAGTAACGGTTCTGGGGGCAACTAATGAAAAACTGTTTTTT.

The count of this clone is one. The gene calls are TRBV27 and TRBJ1-1; D is perhaps TRBD1 (5 bases). Germline V gives CDR1 MNHEY, CDR2 SMNVEV (reference sequence). The CDR3 contains 15 residues. Trimming removed 3 bases at V and 6 bases at J, with 17 bases between. The CDR3 spells CASSFNFGGVAEAFF. DNA of the CDR3: TGTGCCAGCAGTTTTAATTTTGGGGGAGTAGCTGAAGCTTTCTTT.

The gene calls are TRBV5-1 and TRBJ2-3; possibly TRBD1 for D (5 bases). This CDR3 spans 15 amino acids. Germline values: CDR1 SGHRS, CDR2 YFSETQ. V lost 2 bases and J lost 2, with 12 bases in between. The CDR3 DNA follows: TGCGCCAGCAGCTTATTAGGGGTTGCCACAGATACGCAGTATTTT. The encoded protein is CASSLLGVATDTQYF.

The rearrangement joins TRBV5-1 to TRBJ2-2; perhaps D is TRBD1 or TRBD2 (5 bases each). Germline CDR1 is SGHRS and CDR2 is YFSETQ. The CDR3 loop spans 17 amino acids. Trimming removed 0 bases from V and 2 bases from J, with 14 bases in between. The CDR3 nucleotides are TGCGCCAGCAGCTTGGGGGCAGGGAGCGCCAACACCGGGGAGCTGTTTTTT. Encoded protein: CASSLGAGSANTGELFF.

In its sample, this clone was seen a few times. This chain links TRBV2 with TRBJ2-2, with 10 bases that match TRBD1. Germline CDR1 is SNHLY and CDR2 is FYNNEI. CDR3 length equals 15 residues. Trimming removed 6 bases from V and 6 bases from J; junction bases left unmatched: 7. DNA of the CDR3: TGTGCCAGCAGGCAGCGGGACAGGGGCCCCGGGGAGCTGTTTTTT. As protein: CASRQRDRGPGELFF.

This clone was found once. The chain is built from TRBV6-6 and TRBJ1-1; no clear D. Trimming took off 6 bases at V and 0 bases at J, with 11 bases between the two ends. Germline V lookup: CDR1 MNHNY, CDR2 SVGAGI (reference sequence). This CDR3 is 14 amino acids long. CDR3 sequence: CASSRGYMNTEAFF. CDR3 coding DNA: TGTGCCAGCAGCCGGGGTTATATGAACACTGAAGCTTTCTTT.

V gene TRBV5-6 combines with J gene TRBJ1-5; D unresolved. CDR1 and CDR2 from the germline V gene are SGHDT and YYEEEE. The CDR3 length is 14 residues. V lost 1 base, J lost 4 bases, and 9 bases lay in between. CDR3 sequence reads: CASSLWQGNQPQHF. Written as DNA, the CDR3 is TGTGCCAGCAGCTTGTGGCAAGGGAATCAGCCCCAGCATTTT.

The chain recombines TRBV28 with TRBJ2-7; 7 bases line up with TRBD1. CDR1 and CDR2 from the germline V gene are MDHEN and SYDVKM. J was trimmed by 6 bases and V by 4 bases; bases with no gene match: 6. The CDR3 sequence is 13 residues long. CDR3 in amino acids: CASSSGQKGEQYF. CDR3 bases: TGTGCCAGCAGTTCGGGACAGAAGGGCGAGCAGTACTTC.

There are a few counts of this clone. The chain couples TRBV6-5 to TRBJ2-7; 10 bases agree with TRBD2. Germline V CDR1 and CDR2: MNHEY, SVGAGI. The CDR3 has 15 residues. V shed 6 bases, J shed 2 bases, and the junction held 7 bases outside the gene matches. The CDR3 nucleotides read TGTGCCAGCAGACCACGGACTAGCGGCCCCTACGAGCAGTACTTC. It is translated as CASRPRTSGPYEQYF.

This chain joins TRBV5-1 and TRBJ2-1; TRBD2 matches at 8 bases. V shed 0 bases and J 7 bases; nucleotides not matched to a gene: 6. The CDR3 is made up of 15 amino acids. Germline V gene sequence: CDR1 SGHRS, CDR2 YFSETQ. The CDR3 nucleotides are TGCGCCAGCAGCTTGGTTGTGGCGGGAGGTAATGAGCAGTTCTTC. It specifies CASSLVVAGGNEQFF.

In this sample, this clone turned up once. The chain has TRBV4-1 and TRBJ2-5; 12 bases align to TRBD2. The CDR3 is 17 residues long. Germline V gene lookup returns CDR1 MGHRA and CDR2 YSYEKL. The junction had 6 bases not matched to a gene; V was cut back by 0 bases and J by 4 bases. CDR3 sequence: CASSQEGTSGRRETQYF. The DNA of the CDR3 is TGCGCCAGCAGCCAAGAGGGAACTAGCGGGAGGAGAGAGACCCAGTACTTC.